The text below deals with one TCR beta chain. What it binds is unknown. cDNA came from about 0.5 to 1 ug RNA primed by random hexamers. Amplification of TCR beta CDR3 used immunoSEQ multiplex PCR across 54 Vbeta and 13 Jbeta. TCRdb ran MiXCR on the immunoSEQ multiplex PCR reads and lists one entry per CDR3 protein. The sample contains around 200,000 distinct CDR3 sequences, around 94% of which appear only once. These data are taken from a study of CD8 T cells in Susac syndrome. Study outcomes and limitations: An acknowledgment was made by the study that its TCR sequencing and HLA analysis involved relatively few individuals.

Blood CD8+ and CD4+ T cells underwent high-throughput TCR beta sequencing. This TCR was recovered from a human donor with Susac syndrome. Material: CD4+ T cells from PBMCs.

The CDR3 spells CASSQVGRRGTEAFF. For the CDR3, the DNA is TGCGCCAGCAGCCAAGTGGGGCGGAGGGGCACTGAAGCTTTCTTT. The chain is built from TRBV4-1 and TRBJ1-1, with D possibly being TRBD1 (5 bases). The CDR3 is 15 residues long. V lost 1 base and J lost 4, with 13 bases in between. The V gene's germline CDR1 is MGHRA and CDR2 YSYEKL.